A selection of T cell receptor beta chains follows, all from one sample in a study of beta chain features in type 1 diabetes. Repertoires were generated with immunoSEQ multiplex PCR, while TCRdb's copy carries only in-frame clones and drops some. The sample holds about 230,000 clones, over 8.5% seen once. The specimen was naive CD4+ T cells from blood. The receptors shown here come from a woman aged 18-29 years in good health. Both conserved end residues are part of each CDR3. Fields, in order: clone size, D gene, V gene, J gene, CDR3 protein, CDR3 DNA. The D gene is left open where the match is weak. Clone size is stated in some rows and not others, as once, few, many or a class when expanded.

-	-	TRBV30	TRBJ1-1	CAWRGGAFF	TGTGCCTGGAGAGGAGGAGCTTTCTTT
few	TRBD1	TRBV5-4	TRBJ1-2	CASSHPTQGAGYGYTF	TGTGCCAGCAGCCACCCGACGCAGGGGGCAGGCTATGGCTACACCTTC
few	TRBD2	TRBV9	TRBJ2-3	CASSVGSGGITDTQYF	TGTGCCAGCAGCGTAGGTAGCGGGGGGATCACAGATACGCAGTATTTT
-	TRBD1	TRBV2	TRBJ2-1	CAISRDRGQYEQFF	TGTGCCATCTCCCGGGACAGGGGGCAATATGAGCAGTTCTTC
few	TRBD1	TRBV18	TRBJ1-1	CASSPPDRGVGTEAFF	TGTGCCAGCTCACCACCTGACAGGGGAGTTGGCACTGAAGCTTTCTTT
few	-	TRBV9	TRBJ2-7	CASSESSLGHSSSYEQYF	TGTGCCAGCAGCGAGTCCTCCCTGGGGCATTCGAGCTCCTACGAGCAGTACTTC
-	TRBD2	TRBV30	TRBJ2-5	CAWSVGLAGDQETQYF	TGTGCCTGGAGTGTAGGTCTAGCGGGGGACCAAGAGACCCAGTACTTC
few	-	TRBV5-1	TRBJ2-6	CASSFREAGANVLTF	TGCGCCAGCAGCTTCAGGGAAGCTGGGGCCAACGTCCTGACTTTC
-	-	TRBV30	TRBJ2-7	CAWSVLRNEQYF	TGTGCCTGGAGTGTACTGAGGAACGAGCAGTACTTC
few	-	TRBV28	TRBJ2-3	CASSLPRVAASTDTQYF	TGTGCCAGCAGTTTACCCCGGGTAGCGGCTAGCACAGATACGCAGTATTTT
few	-	TRBV5-1	TRBJ2-3	CASSLERTSTDTQYF	TGCGCCAGCAGCCTCGAGCGGACTAGCACAGATACGCAGTATTTT
few	-	TRBV20-1	TRBJ1-1	CSAREDSEAFF	TGCAGTGCAAGGGAAGACAGCGAAGCTTTCTTT
few	-	TRBV9	TRBJ1-2	CASSVRPGESYGYTF	TGTGCCAGCAGCGTACGTCCGGGGGAAAGCTATGGCTACACCTTC
-	-	TRBV18	TRBJ2-2	CASSPPGSTRGGELFF	TGTGCCAGCTCACCACCGGGCAGCACCCGTGGCGGGGAGCTGTTTTTT
-	TRBD2	TRBV7-6	TRBJ2-1	CASSLGSAGSSYNEQFF	TGTGCCAGCAGCTTAGGGTCAGCGGGAAGCTCCTACAATGAGCAGTTCTTC
few	-	TRBV2	TRBJ1-2	CASSPPGGGQGYTF	TGTGCCAGCAGTCCCCCGGGGGGAGGACAGGGCTACACCTTC
few	-	TRBV18	TRBJ1-2	CASFNGRDYGYTF	TGTGCCAGCTTCAACGGCAGGGACTATGGCTACACCTTC
few	-	TRBV5-1	TRBJ2-2	CASSLRIQGSAGELFF	TGCGCCAGCAGCTTGCGTATCCAGGGGAGCGCCGGGGAGCTGTTTTTT
-	TRBD1	TRBV19	TRBJ1-6	CASSSGTGTSSPLHF	TGTGCCAGTAGTTCTGGGACAGGGACCTCTTCACCCCTCCACTTT
few	-	TRBV14	TRBJ1-5	CASSQDISNQPQHF	TGTGCCAGCAGCCAAGACATCAGCAATCAGCCCCAGCATTTT
few	TRBD1	TRBV30	TRBJ2-7	CAWSWDRSYEQYF	TGTGCCTGGAGTTGGGACAGGAGTTACGAGCAGTACTTC
few	-	TRBV7-9	TRBJ2-7	CASSLAGMKYEQYF	TGTGCCAGCAGCTTGGCCGGGATGAAGTACGAGCAGTACTTC
-	TRBD2	TRBV30	TRBJ2-7	CAWLVSGRYEQYF	TGTGCCTGGCTAGTTAGCGGGAGGTACGAGCAGTACTTC
few	TRBD2	TRBV5-1	TRBJ2-1	CASSPGTSGHYNEQFF	TGCGCCAGCAGCCCCGGGACTAGCGGGCATTACAATGAGCAGTTCTTC
few	-	TRBV9	TRBJ2-1	CASSVAGYNEQFF	TGTGCCAGCAGCGTCGCAGGGTACAATGAGCAGTTCTTC
few	-	TRBV5-1	TRBJ2-6	CASSLVGSGSSGANVLTF	TGCGCCAGCAGCTTGGTTGGTAGCGGAAGCTCTGGGGCCAACGTCCTGACTTTC
few	TRBD1	TRBV15	TRBJ1-2	CATSRDRSYGYTF	TGTGCCACCAGCAGGGACAGGAGCTATGGCTACACCTTC
-	TRBD1	TRBV5-1	TRBJ1-1	CASSLPRQGLENTEAFF	TGCGCCAGCAGCTTGCCCAGACAGGGTTTGGAGAACACTGAAGCTTTCTTT
few	TRBD1	TRBV28	TRBJ1-5	CASSFPSNRDSNYQPQHF	TGTGCCAGCAGTTTCCCTAGTAATCGGGACAGCAACTATCAGCCCCAGCATTTT
-	TRBD1	TRBV5-1	TRBJ1-2	CASSLGQGDGYTF	TGCGCCAGCAGCCTGGGACAGGGGGATGGCTACACCTTC
few	-	TRBV19	TRBJ2-7	CASSIRGPSYEQYF	TGTGCCAGTAGTATACGTGGGCCGTCCTACGAGCAGTACTTC
-	-	TRBV14	TRBJ1-2	CASSQVVSYGYTF	TGTGCCAGCAGCCAAGTGGTCAGCTATGGCTACACCTTC
-	TRBD2	TRBV27	TRBJ2-3	CASSFTSGILTDTQYF	TGTGCCAGCAGTTTTACTAGCGGGATACTCACAGATACGCAGTATTTT
-	TRBD2	TRBV19	TRBJ2-3	CASRLLAGGFTDTQYF	TGTGCCAGTAGACTCCTAGCGGGGGGTTTCACAGATACGCAGTATTTT
many	-	TRBV7-9	TRBJ2-3	CASSLVVGTDTQYF	TGTGCCAGCAGCTTAGTTGTCGGGACAGATACGCAGTATTTT
many	TRBD2	TRBV7-2	TRBJ2-3	CASSSTSRDTQYF	TGTGCCAGCAGCTCGACTAGCAGAGATACGCAGTATTTT
few	-	TRBV30	TRBJ1-4	CAWSVPGDSKKLFF	TGTGCCTGGAGTGTTCCCGGGGACTCAAAAAAACTGTTTTTT